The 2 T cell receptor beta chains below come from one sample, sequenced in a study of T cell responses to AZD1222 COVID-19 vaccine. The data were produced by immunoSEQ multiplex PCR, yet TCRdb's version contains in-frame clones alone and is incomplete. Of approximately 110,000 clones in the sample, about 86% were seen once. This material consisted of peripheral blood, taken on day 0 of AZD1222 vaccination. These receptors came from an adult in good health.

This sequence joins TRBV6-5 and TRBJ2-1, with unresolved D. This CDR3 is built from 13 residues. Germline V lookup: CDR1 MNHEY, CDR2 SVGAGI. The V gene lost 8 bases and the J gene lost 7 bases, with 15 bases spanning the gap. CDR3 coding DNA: TGTGCCAGCCGTCTTCGAGTGGTTAATGAGCAGTTCTTC. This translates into CASRLRVVNEQFF.

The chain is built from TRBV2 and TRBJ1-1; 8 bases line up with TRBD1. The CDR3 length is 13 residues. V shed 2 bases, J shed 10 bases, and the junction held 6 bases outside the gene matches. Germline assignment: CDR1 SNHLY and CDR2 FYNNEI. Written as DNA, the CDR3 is TGTGCCAGCAGTGAATCCGGACAGGGTCGAGCTTTCTTT. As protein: CASSESGQGRAFF.